These T cell receptor beta chains were read from a single sample in a study of shared clonotypes between healthy human individuals. This table comes from immunoSEQ multiplex PCR, and its TCRdb copy is limited to in-frame clones, with some not included. This table holds hundreds of thousands of clones, approximately 96% found once. The sample was naive CD8+ T cells sorted from blood. The receptors stem from a woman aged 25 to 45 in good health. Both conserved end residues are trimmed from each CDR3. The order of the fields is J gene, V gene, CDR3 protein.

j_gene: TRBJ1-1
v_gene: TRBV15
CDR3aa: ATSRGIEGVPEAF

j_gene: TRBJ2-3
v_gene: TRBV5-6
CDR3aa: ASSSLSWGLGTDTQY

j_gene: TRBJ2-5
v_gene: TRBV7-9
CDR3aa: ASGEGGGARETQY

j_gene: TRBJ2-7
v_gene: TRBV6-1
CDR3aa: ASSAQGAFFHEQY

j_gene: TRBJ2-7
v_gene: TRBV5-1
CDR3aa: ASSSPGGTRPDEQY

j_gene: TRBJ1-1
v_gene: TRBV9
CDR3aa: ASSPRSGTEAF

j_gene: TRBJ2-1
v_gene: TRBV27
CDR3aa: ASLRTGGPGYEQF

j_gene: TRBJ2-1
v_gene: TRBV6-5
CDR3aa: ASSSTGGPLDEQF

j_gene: TRBJ1-1
v_gene: TRBV29-1
CDR3aa: SVVPALTTEAF

j_gene: TRBJ2-3
v_gene: TRBV7-9
CDR3aa: ASSLGPDTQY

j_gene: TRBJ2-1
v_gene: TRBV27
CDR3aa: ASSTSGEQF

j_gene: TRBJ1-1
v_gene: TRBV7-9
CDR3aa: ASSSGYTEAF